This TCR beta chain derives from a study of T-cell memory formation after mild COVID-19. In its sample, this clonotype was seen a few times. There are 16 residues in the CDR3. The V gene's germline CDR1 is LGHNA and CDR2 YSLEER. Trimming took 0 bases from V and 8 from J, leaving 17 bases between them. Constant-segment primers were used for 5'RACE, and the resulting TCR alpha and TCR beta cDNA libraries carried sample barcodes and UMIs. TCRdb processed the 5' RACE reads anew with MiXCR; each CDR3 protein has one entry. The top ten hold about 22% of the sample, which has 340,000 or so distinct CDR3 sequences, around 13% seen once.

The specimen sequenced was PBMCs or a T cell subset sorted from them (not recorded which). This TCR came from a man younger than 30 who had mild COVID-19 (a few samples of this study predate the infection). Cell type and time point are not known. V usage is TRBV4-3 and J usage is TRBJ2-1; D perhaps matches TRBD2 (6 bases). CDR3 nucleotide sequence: TGCGCCAGCAGCCAAGATTGGGGCCCGGGGGTCGATGAGCAGTTCTTC. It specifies CASSQDWGPGVDEQFF.